This entry is about one T cell receptor (beta chain). This clone was detected only once. The antigen it recognizes is unknown. No per-base quality is available; no much larger clone lies one base away. The data belong to a study of cytomegalovirus exposure and HLA in healthy donors (dated by TCRdb to 2016 to 2017). Background for the entire study: An earlier analysis of a few hundred of the donors reported approximately 260 Gb of sequence data and around 100 million unique TCR beta sequences obtained from 180 million or so T cells. An early release that covered fewer than 750 HLA-typed donors contained about 300 gigabases of sequencing data and roughly 84 million unique TCR sequences. Of the roughly 400 genotyped donors, over 65% fell in the genetic ancestry cluster associated with self-reported Caucasian donors. The study aimed to test whether cataloging public T cell receptors could reveal signatures of past pathogen exposure. The T cell repertoires of several hundred subjects were profiled by immunosequencing and related to cytomegalovirus serostatus. Besides the first cohort of roughly 640 subjects, a separate validation cohort made up of some 110 different subjects was used. To predict cytomegalovirus infection status, the study combined high-throughput TCR immunosequencing, statistical association of individual TCRs with disease status, and machine learning. To study patterns of TCR occurrence, a later analysis re-analyzed previously published TCR beta repertoires from several hundred donors and added high-resolution HLA genotyping. The later analysis used no new phenotypic data to find candidate immune exposures, relying instead on TCR beta sequences and their occurrence across donors. An earlier analysis of approximately 580 of the donors used high-throughput TCR beta sequencing to judge whether each TCR beta V gene segment behaved as functional or pseudogenic. Donor age, sex, ethnicity and CMV serostatus were compiled together with the repertoire data. A later genetic analysis used genome-wide SNP genotypes for about 65% of the 666 donors, treating that subset as a discovery cohort. Every repertoire in the discovery cohort had been generated on one and the same sequencing platform. HLA typing included class I and class II loci at four-digit resolution. Typing coverage differed by locus: A, B, C, DRB1 and DQB1 were typed in roughly 620-630 donors, DQA1 in 500 to 550, DPA1 in some 610, and DPB1 in about 450. Roughly 5 DR-DQ haplotypes were handled as single units for association and clustering because linkage in the cohort was strong. Across 398 genotyped donors of the cohort, an average of roughly 250,000 unique TCR beta nucleotide sequences per donor were sequenced, and approximately 17% of those sequences were non-productive. Study-level results and caveats: It was suggested by the authors that the approach could potentially be generalized to other disease states and immunological phenotypes. Linkage disequilibrium might explain the correlated functional status among segregating V segments, but an unknown experimental factor could not be ruled out. A later analysis reported that several top co-occurrence clusters appeared linked to parvovirus B19, influenza, CMV and Epstein-Barr virus. Only TCR beta chains were sequenced in this cohort, and the absence of alpha or paired-chain data limited detectable features. The 87-base-pair reads could not distinguish some IMGT-functional V segments, including TRBV6-2 and TRBV6-3, so those segments were excluded. An association between a missense DCLRE1C variant and V-gene and J-gene trimming of TCR beta chains was found in a later genetic analysis and replicated in an independent cohort. In a later analysis, HLA-associated TCR beta chains showed more clonal expansion and lower generation probabilities than non-associated chains that were equally common. A later analysis found that most CMV-associated TCR beta chains appeared HLA-restricted, with HLA associations seemingly driven largely by CMV exposure. The study listed approximately 150 TCR beta chains as associated with cytomegalovirus. Specific HLA alleles were associated with over 15,000 TCR beta sequences at a false discovery rate of 0.05 in a later analysis. Roughly uniform sequencing depth across donors was assumed in presence/absence analyses, although this assumption may not hold. In an earlier analysis of over 550 of the donors, most TCR beta V segments were observed in productive rearrangements about 87% or about 30% of the time, broadly matching IMGT annotations. A further reported finding was that TCR beta sequences accurately predicted the HLA-A and HLA-B alleles for most subjects in the first cohort. When HLA alleles, especially DR and DQ, strongly co-occurred, TCR associations were difficult to assign to individual alleles. A cluster of highly shared sequence variants was judged likely to be a technical artifact of the sequencing pipeline. A few of the identified cytomegalovirus-associated TCR beta chains were confirmed in vitro to be specific for cytomegalovirus antigens. A later analysis found that TCR association rates varied across HLA loci, with DRB1 alleles showing the most associated TCRs and HLA-C alleles the fewest. Compared with the roughly 710-donor mean, donors in an Asian-associated ancestry cluster had fewer N-insertions in productive TCRs, according to a later genetic analysis. HLA typing was unavailable for some donors at each locus, so association tests used only the typed subset. For the cohort, immune exposure information was limited to CMV serostatus. Across donors, most TCR sequences were observed very rarely, whereas some public TCRs were present in many individuals. Because counts were too low, about 18 rarely observed V segments, including chromosome 9 orphons, were excluded from the earlier analysis of 587 of the donors. Cytomegalovirus status was reported to be diagnosed by the classifier with high specificity and sensitivity in both the original and validation cohorts.

The library was prepared using the immunoSEQ multiplex PCR assay. A mixture of 60 forward primers for TCR Vbeta segments and 13 reverse primers for TCR Jbeta segments was used in the multiplex PCR. The CDR3 region of rearranged TCR beta genes was amplified from genomic DNA by a multiplex PCR assay. Amplified TCR beta libraries were sequenced as 87-base-pair reads on the Illumina HiSeq System. For the original study's pipeline: In a later analysis, roughly 80 million unique TCR beta chains were counted across the roughly 610 repertoires, and roughly 11 million of these chains were shared by at least two donors. Raw reads were error-corrected and collapsed into unique sequences with a nearest-neighbor algorithm that merged closely related sequences to remove PCR and sequencing errors. Alignment of CDR3 sequences to IMGT reference sequences was used to assign V, D and J gene segments. For a sequence to be retained, a match of at least six nucleotides was required to both a V gene segment and a J gene segment. A rearrangement counted as productive if the CDR3 had no stop codons and remained in frame with V and J, and every other rearrangement counted as non-productive. CDR3 was defined according to IMGT convention as the region running from the second conserved V-encoded cysteine to the conserved J-encoded phenylalanine. Sequences without an unambiguous match to a single V gene segment were excluded from the earlier analysis of about 640 of the donors. In an earlier analysis of some 590 of the donors, V segments were called functional above 56.7% productive rearrangements and were called segregating when the between-donor standard deviation exceeded 5%. A statistical classification framework was developed to diagnose cytomegalovirus status using the catalog of TCR beta chain sequences. A later analysis assigned V and J genes by comparing TCR nucleotide sequences with IMGT/GENE-DB human TR gene sequences. In a later analysis, CDR3 sequences and most-parsimonious VDJ recombination scenarios were assigned using the TCRdist pipeline. A later analysis defined each TCR beta chain by its CDR3 amino acid sequence plus V-gene family, and excluded reads lacking a unique V-gene family. In a later analysis, fewer than 600 highly shared, low-generation-probability nucleotide sequences were removed to address suspected cross-contamination and a sequencing artifact. In a later analysis, a clonal expansion index for each public chain was calculated from normalized within-repertoire ranks of inferred template counts. A later analysis computed generation probabilities with a VDJ recombination model fitted to out-of-frame rearrangements, and checked the results against IGoR. In a later analysis, TCR-TCR, TCR-HLA and TCR-CMV co-occurrence was scored with hypergeometric tests, and a repertoire-size bias correction was applied to TCR pairs. A later analysis estimated false discovery rates by permuting HLA or CMV assignments 20 times. In a later analysis, co-occurring TCRs were grouped using DBSCAN, with TCRdist sequence similarity added in when clustering inside HLA-allele-positive subsets. Co-occurrence clustering excluded repertoires with fewer than 30,000 or more than 120,000 public chains, plus five with anomalous nucleotide sharing. Imported from immuneACCESS, the table was reduced by TCRdb to in-frame sequences with V and J called. These copies leave out some clones; in studies compared against another copy, an unresolved V gene accounts for under half, and the cause of the remainder is not known. V and J calls and clone size are given by that table; D and trimming were obtained from the DNA. Present in this sample are about 160,000 clones, approximately 78% of which were seen just once. The ten largest clones capture 3.1% of the sample.

The CDR3 starts with the cysteine, ends with the phenylalanine, and has 16 residues. The only DNA kept is the CDR3, 48 bases in frame from the first base. The germline V gene specifies SGHRS as CDR1 and YFSETQ as CDR2. The V end gives up 1 base and the J end 4 bases, leaving 4 bases in the junction not matched to a gene. The cohort comprised 666 healthy bone marrow donors. At the time of sampling, all cohort members were nominally healthy, though unrecorded immune exposures were likely present. The donor was CMV seronegative and belonged to the group of over 350 seronegative cohort members. A peripheral blood sample was collected from each donor, and TCR beta sequencing was performed on peripheral blood mononuclear cells. Genomic DNA was extracted from the blood cell samples with the Qiagen DNeasy Blood Extraction Kit.

Sequenced sample: PBMCs. Recombination joined TRBV5-1 with TRBJ2-3; 12 central nucleotides agree with TRBD2. The origin of this receptor is a middle-aged woman in good health and CMV-seronegative. The CDR3 in this case is CASSLTSGGRADTQYF. The DNA sequence is TGCGCCAGCAGCTTGACTAGCGGGGGGAGAGCAGATACGCAGTATTTT.